The 32 T cell receptor beta chains below come from one sample, sequenced in a study of blood T cells in healthy people across ages. A second PCR, run for about 6 to 12 cycles, used a sample-barcoded 5' primer plus a J-beta primer mix. In TCRdb, the 5' RACE reads were re-called with MiXCR into one record per CDR3 protein. Among 1.5 million to 1.8 million distinct CDR3 sequences, approximately 43% were seen once, and the ten largest hold 4%. The sequencing sample was made of blood. The receptors shown here come from a woman between 18 and 30 years old in good health.

This chain uses TRBV4-1 with TRBJ2-2; D is possibly TRBD2 (5 bases). The CDR3 is made up of 16 amino acids. Trimming cost V 1 base and J 1 base, with 10 bases left between them. Germline lookup yields CDR1 MGHRA and CDR2 YSYEKL. The DNA for the CDR3 is TGCGCCAGCAGCCAAGGAACTAGACGGAACACCGGGGAGCTGTTTTTT. Translation gives CASSQGTRRNTGELFF.

The J gene is TRBJ1-5, the V gene TRBV27; D might be TRBD1 (6 bases). The CDR3 is 14 residues long. Germline V lookup: CDR1 MNHEY, CDR2 SMNVEV (reference sequence). The V end lost 6 bases, the J end lost 4 bases, and 13 bases lay between the germline ends. The CDR3 bases are TGTGCCAGCAGCCGGACAGTAAAAAATCAGCCCCAGCATTTT. It specifies CASSRTVKNQPQHF.

The V gene is TRBV4-1, the J gene TRBJ1-2; perhaps TRBD1 as D (5 bases). Trimming removed 3 bases at V and 8 bases at J, with 13 bases between. The CDR3 loop spans 13 amino acids. Germline loops: CDR1 MGHRA, CDR2 YSYEKL. This CDR3 is CASSQRGIRGYTF. CDR3 coding DNA: TGCGCCAGCAGCCAGCGGGGGATCCGGGGCTACACCTTC.

V gene TRBV20-1 combines with J gene TRBJ2-5, with 12 positions matching TRBD2. Trimming took 4 bases from V and 4 from J; bases not matched to a gene: 4. Germline V gene sequence: CDR1 DFQATT, CDR2 SNEGSKA (reference sequence). The CDR3 runs 14 residues. CDR3 nucleotides: TGCAGTGCTAATCTAGCGGGAGGGCCAGAGACCCAGTACTTC. It encodes CSANLAGGPETQYF.

The chain uses TRBV20-1 and TRBJ2-4; possible D gene TRBD1, 7 bases. The CDR3 loop spans 15 amino acids. Germline V gene lookup returns CDR1 DFQATT and CDR2 SNEGSKA (reference sequence). V shed 2 bases and J shed 1 base, with 12 bases lying between them. CDR3 loop: CSARTRGDAKNIQYF. The CDR3 DNA reads TGCAGTGCTAGAACCAGGGGGGACGCCAAAAACATTCAGTACTTC.

This clonotype was recorded a few times. This chain connects TRBV6-2 or TRBV6-3 to TRBJ1-2; D is uncertain. The CDR3 runs to 14 residues. Deletions cut 2 bases from V and 8 bases from J, with 15 bases between. Germline CDR1 reads MNHEY; CDR2 reads SVGEGT. CDR3 bases: TGTGCCAGCAGTTACCAGAGTCTATCCTACGGCTACACCTTC. This gives the protein CASSYQSLSYGYTF.

V is TRBV12-3 or TRBV12-4 and J is TRBJ1-2; D remains unclear. The CDR3 runs to 16 residues. Trimming pared 8 bases from V and 1 base from J, leaving 20 bases between. CDR3 residues: CASAPLGWVRNYGYTF. For the CDR3, the DNA is TGTGCCAGCGCTCCTCTGGGATGGGTTCGTAACTATGGCTACACCTTC.

This clonotype has more than one count but fewer than ten. CDR3: CASSFTSEGNTEAFF. The CDR3 DNA reads as TGCGCCAGCAGCTTTACGTCGGAGGGGAACACTGAAGCTTTCTTT. The chain combines TRBV5-1 with TRBJ1-1; D unresolved. The CDR3 consists of 15 residues. Between the trimmed V and J ends, which lost 2 bases and 1 base, there was a span of 12 bases. The germline gives CDR1 SGHRS, CDR2 YFSETQ.

The V gene is TRBV11-2, the J gene TRBJ1-2, with TRBD1 matching 8 bases. With 5 bases clipped from V and 7 bases from J, the junction kept 6 bases outside the gene matches. Per germline, CDR1 SGHAT and CDR2 FQNNGV. The CDR3 is made up of 13 amino acids. CDR3 coding DNA: TGTGCCAGCAGCGTCACCGGGACAGGTGGCTACACCTTC. Protein sequence: CASSVTGTGGYTF.

The V call is TRBV6-2 or TRBV6-3, the J call TRBJ2-7, with a tentative D call TRBD2 (6 bases). Trimming left V 7 bases short and J 2 bases short, with 15 bases between. Germline V gene data show CDR1 as MNHEY and CDR2 as SVGEGT. The CDR3 runs 14 residues. The CDR3 DNA sequence: TGTGCCAGCACCTACTCGGGGGTTACCTACGAGCAGTACTTC. Protein sequence: CASTYSGVTYEQYF.

This clonotype has at least ten counts. The genes are TRBV21-1 and TRBJ1-5. TRBV21-1 is classified as a pseudogene. CDR3 size: 17 residues. The CDR3 nucleotides read TGTGCCAGCAGCCACGACTCGAGAAGGGTGAGCAATCAGCCCCAGCATTTT. It is translated as CASSHDSRRVSNQPQHF.

The chain links TRBV5-1 to TRBJ1-2; D is perhaps TRBD1 (5 bases). This CDR3 has 16 amino acids. V was pared by 3 bases and J by 5 bases, with 20 bases between. The germline V gene has CDR1 SGHRS and CDR2 YFSETQ. As DNA, the CDR3 is TGCGCCAGCAGCTGGAGACCTCCCGTGGGACCTTATGGCTACACCTTC. This codes for CASSWRPPVGPYGYTF.

V gene TRBV7-2 combines with J gene TRBJ2-1; 9 bases fit TRBD2. CDR1 is SGHTA, CDR2 FQGNSA, per germline. The CDR3 totals 15 residues. J gave up 5 bases and V 1 base, and 3 bases lay outside the gene matches. The CDR3 DNA sequence: TGTGCCAGCAGCTTAGTTAGCGGGAGTAACAATGAGCAGTTCTTC. Translated: CASSLVSGSNNEQFF.

This rearrangement joins TRBV4-1 to TRBJ2-7; 7 bases align to TRBD2. The V and J ends lost 0 bases and 7 bases, in that order; junction bases with no gene match: 15. From germline, CDR1 is MGHRA and CDR2 YSYEKL. The CDR3 length is 17 residues. CDR3 amino acids: CASSQDRTRGPYNEQYF. The DNA for the CDR3 is TGCGCCAGCAGCCAAGATCGGACTAGGGGTCCCTACAATGAGCAGTACTTC.

This clonotype was counted only a few times. The chain links TRBV4-3 to TRBJ2-1, with 11 bases that match TRBD2. V shed 1 base and J 5 bases; nucleotides not matched to a gene: 7. The CDR3 is made up of 17 amino acids. Germline-derived CDR1 and CDR2 are LGHNA and YSLEER. CDR3 region: CASSQVLLAGEDNEQFF. The CDR3 nucleotides are TGCGCCAGCAGCCAAGTGCTACTAGCGGGGGAGGACAATGAGCAGTTCTTC.

The chain combines TRBV2 with TRBJ2-1, with D hard to call. Trimming took off 1 base at V and 2 bases at J, with 6 bases between the two ends. The V gene's germline CDR1 is SNHLY and CDR2 FYNNEI. The CDR3 length is 14 residues. CDR3 nucleotides: TGTGCCAGCAGTGAAGTAGCAACCTACAATGAGCAGTTCTTC. The encoded protein is CASSEVATYNEQFF.

The chain employs TRBV4-2 and TRBJ2-7; D might be TRBD1 (5 bases). Germline lookup yields CDR1 LGHNA and CDR2 YNFKEQ. V was pared by 2 bases and J by 3 bases, with 14 bases between. This CDR3 is 15 amino acids long. The DNA for the CDR3 is TGTGCCAGCAGCCAACAGGGCATTTCAGGCTACGAGCAGTACTTC. Its translation: CASSQQGISGYEQYF.

The gene calls are TRBV3-1 and TRBJ2-4, with D uncertain. V was clipped by 0 bases and J by 6 bases, with 12 bases between them. The germline V gene encodes CDR1 LGHDT and CDR2 YNNKEL (reference sequence). This CDR3 is built from 15 residues. In DNA, the CDR3 is TGTGCCAGCAGCCAAGATTTAAGGTTGGGAAACATTCAGTACTTC. It translates to CASSQDLRLGNIQYF.

The count of this clonotype is one. The chain links TRBV6-5 to TRBJ2-1; tentatively, D is TRBD2 (5 bases). CDR3 length equals 14 residues. Germline CDR1 and CDR2: MNHEY and SVGAGI. The ends were cut back, 6 bases at V and 6 bases at J, with 15 bases in the middle. The CDR3 nucleotides read TGTGCCAGCAGAGGGAGCGGACGACCCAATGAGCAGTTCTTC. As protein: CASRGSGRPNEQFF.

Turning to this clonotype: The junction departs from the called germline gene at one end, perhaps through a read error. V is TRBV28 and J is TRBJ2-4; D remains unclear. Germline CDR1 and CDR2: MDHEN and SYDVKM. The length of the CDR3 is 15 residues. The CDR3 DNA follows: TGTGCCAGCAGGGCGTACGGATTAGCCAAAACCATTCAGTACTTC. Protein sequence: CASRAYGLAKTIQYF.

This rearrangement joins TRBV11-2 to TRBJ1-1, with 10 nucleotides matching TRBD1. CDR3 length: 21 residues. Germline CDR1 is SGHAT and CDR2 is FQNNGV. The V and J ends lost 3 bases and 1 base, in that order; junction bases with no gene match: 20. Here the CDR3 reads CASSFIRSRGTGVSRNTEAFF. In nucleotides, the CDR3 is TGTGCCAGCAGCTTTATTCGGTCGCGGGGGACAGGGGTGTCCAGGAACACTGAAGCTTTCTTT.

The J gene is TRBJ1-1, the V gene TRBV7-2, with a weak D call TRBD1 (6 bases). V lost 5 bases and J 1 base, leaving 14 bases between the germline ends. The germline gives CDR1 SGHTA, CDR2 FQGNSA. This CDR3 contains 15 residues. The CDR3 DNA reads TGTGCCAGCAGCCTCCGCGGGACACCGAACACTGAAGCTTTCTTT. Protein product: CASSLRGTPNTEAFF. The variable domain in full, with the rest retrieved from reference TRBV7-2 and TRBJ1-1, is GAGVSQSPSNKVTEKGKDVELRCDPISGHTALYWYRQSLGQGLEFLIYFQGNSAPDKSGLPSDRFSAERTGGSVSTLTIQRTQQEDSAVYLCASSLRGTPNTEAFFGQGTRLTVV.

The chain links TRBV20-1 to TRBJ2-5; maybe TRBD1 (6 bases). V dropped 5 bases and J dropped 2 bases, with 18 bases sitting between them. Germline CDR1 DFQATT, CDR2 SNEGSKA (reference sequence). The CDR3 sequence is 15 residues long. CDR3 residues: CSAYLPGQSQETQYF. As DNA, the CDR3 is TGCAGTGCTTACCTCCCCGGACAGTCTCAAGAGACCCAGTACTTC.

The chain couples TRBV6-5 to TRBJ2-3; D is perhaps TRBD1 or TRBD2 (6 bases each). CDR3 size: 16 residues. Trimming cost V 2 bases and J 0 bases, with 12 bases left between them. The germline gives CDR1 MNHEY, CDR2 SVGAGI. The DNA of the CDR3 is TGTGCCAGCAGTTACCTTCGGGGGCCTAGCACAGATACGCAGTATTTT. Its translation: CASSYLRGPSTDTQYF.

A remark on this clonotype: This sequence may be a read error, since a much larger clone differs from it by one base. V is TRBV29-1 and J is TRBJ2-1; TRBD2 aligns across 7 bases. V was clipped by 7 bases and J by 4 bases; unmatched bases: 7. This CDR3 has 13 residues. Germline loops: CDR1 SQVTM, CDR2 ANQGSEA. In nucleotides, the CDR3 is TGCAGCGGGGGGGGGGGTAGGTACAATGAGCAGTTCTTC. Translation: CSGGGGRYNEQFF.

Comment on this clonotype: This clone may be a read error of a much larger clone one base away. The gene calls are TRBV9 and TRBJ2-3; D is possibly TRBD2 (6 bases). This CDR3 contains 17 residues. V dropped 0 bases and J dropped 3 bases, with 17 bases sitting between them. CDR1 is SGDLS, CDR2 YYNGEE, per germline. The CDR3, as DNA: TGTGCCAGCAGCGTAGGGGAGACTAGAATTACGACAGATACGCAGTATTTT. Translating it yields CASSVGETRITTDTQYF.

This clonotype was observed a few times. The rearrangement links TRBV18 to TRBJ1-2, with a possible D match to TRBD1 (5 bases). Germline CDR1 and CDR2: KGHSH and LQKENI. The CDR3 loop spans 14 amino acids. Trimming pared 3 bases from V and 4 bases from J, leaving 12 bases between. CDR3 sequence (DNA): TGTGCCAGCTCACCCGGGACCTCCGGCTATGGCTACACCTTC. Encoded protein: CASSPGTSGYGYTF.

This chain connects TRBV11-1 to TRBJ2-1; 7 positions agree with TRBD1. The J call could be wrong; TRBJ2-7 is a better fit for the DNA end. Germline assignment: CDR1 SGHAT and CDR2 FQDESV (reference sequence). The CDR3 covers 16 residues. CDR3 protein: CASSSWGQTSYNEQYF. The CDR3 bases are TGTGCCAGCAGCTCCTGGGGACAGACTTCCTACAATGAGCAGTACTTC.

In DNA, the CDR3 is TGTGCCACCAGCAGACCTGCGGGAGAGACCCAGTACTTC. It encodes CATSRPAGETQYF. The chain carries TRBV15 and TRBJ2-5, with D tentatively TRBD2 (5 bases). The germline CDR1 and CDR2 sequences are LNHNV and YYDKDF (reference sequence). CDR3 size: 13 residues. Trimming stripped 2 bases from V and 4 bases from J, with 8 bases between.

Concerning this clonotype: The junction departs from the called germline gene at one end, perhaps through a read error. This chain links TRBV7-3 with TRBJ2-1; TRBD2 agrees at 9 bases. Germline V gene lookup returns CDR1 SGHTA and CDR2 FQGTGA. This CDR3 is 16 amino acids long. CDR3 protein: CASSLMSAGGGNEQFF. The DNA for the CDR3 is TGTGCCAGTAGCTTAATGTCAGCGGGAGGAGGCAATGAGCAGTTCTTC.

This chain connects TRBV21-1 to TRBJ1-5. TRBV21-1 is a listed pseudogene. The CDR3 covers 16 residues. CDR3 bases: TGTGCCAGCAGCAAAGGGGACCTCGATAGCAATCAGCCCCAGCATTTT. Protein sequence: CASSKGDLDSNQPQHF.

The V call is TRBV24-1, the J call TRBJ2-5; 7 bases align to TRBD2. The germline V gene encodes CDR1 KGHDR and CDR2 SFDVKD. This CDR3 has 14 residues. With 3 bases clipped from V and 4 bases from J, the junction kept 4 bases outside the gene matches. The CDR3 DNA reads TGTGCCACCAGTGATCGTATAGCGGGAGAGACCCAGTACTTC. This gives the protein CATSDRIAGETQYF.